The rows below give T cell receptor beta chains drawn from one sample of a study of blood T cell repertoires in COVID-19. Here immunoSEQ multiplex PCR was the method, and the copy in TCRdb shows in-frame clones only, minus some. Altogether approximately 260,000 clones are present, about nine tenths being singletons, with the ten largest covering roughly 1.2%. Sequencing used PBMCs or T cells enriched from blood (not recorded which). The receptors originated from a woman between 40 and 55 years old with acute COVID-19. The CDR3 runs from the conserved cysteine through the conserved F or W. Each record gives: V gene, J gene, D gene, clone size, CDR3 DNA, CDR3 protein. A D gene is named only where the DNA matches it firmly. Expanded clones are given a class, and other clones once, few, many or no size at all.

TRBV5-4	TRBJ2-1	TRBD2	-	TGTGCCAGCAGCCGTACGACTAGCGGGATGACTCGCCTTAAGGGTGAGCAGTTCTTC	CASSRTTSGMTRLKGEQFF
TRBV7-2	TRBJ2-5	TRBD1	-	TGTGCCAGCAGCCCGACAGGGTCTCGGACCCAGTACTTC	CASSPTGSRTQYF
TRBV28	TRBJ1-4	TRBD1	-	TGTGCCAGCCTAAATACCGGGACAGAGAATGAAAAACTGTTTTTT	CASLNTGTENEKLFF
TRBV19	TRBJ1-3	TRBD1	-	TGTGCCAGTAGTAACAGGGGGCTTGGAAACACCATATATTTT	CASSNRGLGNTIYF
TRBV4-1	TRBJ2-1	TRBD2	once	TGCGCCAGCAGCCAGGGACTAGCGGCCAATGAGCAGTTCTTC	CASSQGLAANEQFF
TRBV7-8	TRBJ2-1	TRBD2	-	TGTGCCAGCAGCTTGGGCGCGGGAGGGTACAATGAGCAGTTCTTC	CASSLGAGGYNEQFF
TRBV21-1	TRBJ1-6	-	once	TGTGCCAGCAGCAAAGGGACAGGGGGTAGTGGGGATAATTCACCCCTCCACTTT	CASSKGTGGSGDNSPLHF
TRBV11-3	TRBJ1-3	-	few	TGTGCCAGCAGCCCGACAGGCATCTCTGGAAACACCATATATTTT	CASSPTGISGNTIYF
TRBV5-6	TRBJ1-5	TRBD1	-	TGTGCCAGCAGCTCACGCCGGACAGGCCCACGGCCCCAGCATTTT	CASSSRRTGPRPQHF
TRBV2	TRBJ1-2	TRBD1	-	TGTGCCAGCAGTGAAGCACATGGACAGGCCCGAACCCGCTACACCTTC	CASSEAHGQARTRYTF
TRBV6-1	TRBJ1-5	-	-	TGTGCCAGCAGTGAAGTCGAGTATTATAGCAATCAGCCCCAGCATTTT	CASSEVEYYSNQPQHF
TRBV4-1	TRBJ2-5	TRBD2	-	TGCGCCAGCAGCCAAAAGCGGGAGGTACAAGAGACCCAGTACTTC	CASSQKREVQETQYF
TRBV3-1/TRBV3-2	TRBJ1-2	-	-	TGTGCCAGCAGCCGGACTCGGGTCTCGACAAGGAACATTGGCTACACCTTC	CASSRTRVSTRNIGYTF
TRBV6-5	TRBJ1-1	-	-	TGTGCCAGCAGTTACTCGGACTCTGGTGCCCACACTGAAGCTTTCTTT	CASSYSDSGAHTEAFF
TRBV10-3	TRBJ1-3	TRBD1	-	TGTGCCATCAGCGACCGACAGGGTACCGGAAACACCATATATTTT	CAISDRQGTGNTIYF
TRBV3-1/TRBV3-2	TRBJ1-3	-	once	TGTGCCAGCAGCCAAGATCGACACCGGATAACGGGAAACACCATATATTTT	CASSQDRHRITGNTIYF
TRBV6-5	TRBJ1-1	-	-	TGTGCCAGCACCATGACAGGCGCAACGACTGAAGCTTTCTTT	CASTMTGATTEAFF
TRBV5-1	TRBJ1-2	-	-	TGCGCCAGCAGCACCCTGACACCGAACTATGGCTACACCTTC	CASSTLTPNYGYTF
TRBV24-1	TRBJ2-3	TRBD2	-	TGTGCCACCAGTGATTTTAGGACGGGGGGATATACGCAGTATTTT	CATSDFRTGGYTQYF
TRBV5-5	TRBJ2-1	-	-	TGTGCCAGCAGCCCGAGGACTGATGGCTCCTACAATGAGCAGTTCTTC	CASSPRTDGSYNEQFF
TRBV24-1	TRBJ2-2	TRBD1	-	TGTGCCACCAGTGATGCCGGGACAGGGCGGGGGGAGCTGTTTTTT	CATSDAGTGRGELFF
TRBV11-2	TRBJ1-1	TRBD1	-	TGTGCCAGCAGCCCGGGACAGGGGGTTAGTGAAGCTTTCTTT	CASSPGQGVSEAFF
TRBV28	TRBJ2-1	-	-	TGTGCCAGCAGTTTATCGCAGGGGGGATCCTACAATGAGCAGTTCTTC	CASSLSQGGSYNEQFF
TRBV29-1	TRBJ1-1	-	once	TGCAGCGTTGTGTCCGGGTTGGGCACTGAAGCTTTCTTT	CSVVSGLGTEAFF
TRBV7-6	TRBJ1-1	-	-	TGTGCCAGCAGCTTATCCCCATACGCTCGGGTTAGGGCTTTCTTT	CASSLSPYARVRAFF
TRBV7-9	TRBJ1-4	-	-	TGTGCCAGCAGCTTAGGGGGAGGGGCAGTAGGCGAAAAACTGTTTTTT	CASSLGGGAVGEKLFF
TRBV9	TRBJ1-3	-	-	TGTGCCAGCAGCGTAGAAGGGACATTGAGCTCTGGAAACACCATATATTTT	CASSVEGTLSSGNTIYF
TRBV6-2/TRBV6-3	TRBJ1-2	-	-	TGTGCCAGCAGTTCTGCCCCACAGACAGGATCGGGTGACTATGGCTACACCTTC	CASSSAPQTGSGDYGYTF
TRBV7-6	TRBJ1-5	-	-	TGTGCCAGCAGCCCACAGGGTTCCCATCAGCCCCAGCATTTT	CASSPQGSHQPQHF
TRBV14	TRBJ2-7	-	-	TGTGCCAGCAGCCAAGAATTCTTCCCAGGCTCCTACGAGCAGTACTTC	CASSQEFFPGSYEQYF
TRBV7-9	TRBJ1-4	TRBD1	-	TGTGCCAGCAGCTTAGGTGGGACAGGGAGTCGTGCTAATGAAAAACTGTTTTTT	CASSLGGTGSRANEKLFF
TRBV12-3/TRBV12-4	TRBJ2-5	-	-	TGTGCCAGCAGTTTAGTATTAGAGACCCAGTACTTC	CASSLVLETQYF
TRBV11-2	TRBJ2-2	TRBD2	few	TGTGCCAGCAGCAAGGGACTAGCGGGACACACCGGGGAGCTGTTTTTT	CASSKGLAGHTGELFF
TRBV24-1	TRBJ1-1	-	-	TGTGCCACCAGCCCTGGGACACCGAACACTGAAGCTTTCTTT	CATSPGTPNTEAFF
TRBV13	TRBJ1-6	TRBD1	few	TGTGCCAGCAGCACCGGACAGGGGGCCGTCCTCCACTTT	CASSTGQGAVLHF
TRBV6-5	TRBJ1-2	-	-	TGTGCCAGCAGTCCCCGGGGGGGTGCTGGCTACACCTTC	CASSPRGGAGYTF
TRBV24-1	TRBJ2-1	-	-	TGTGCCACCAGTGATTTTGGCGGGATTAACAATGAGCAGTTCTTC	CATSDFGGINNEQFF
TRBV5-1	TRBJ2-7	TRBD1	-	TGCGCCAGCAGCTTGGGACAGGGGGCAAAATACGAGCAGTACTTC	CASSLGQGAKYEQYF
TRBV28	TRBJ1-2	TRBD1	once	TGTGCCACTGCCGGAGGGGGACAGCTCTATGGCTACACCTTC	CATAGGGQLYGYTF
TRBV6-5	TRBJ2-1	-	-	TGTGCCAGCATGGGGGGGGGCATCTCCTACAATGAGCAGTTCTTC	CASMGGGISYNEQFF
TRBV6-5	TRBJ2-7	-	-	TGTGCCAGCAGTTGGACCCTGGGGGGAACCTACGAGCAGTACTTC	CASSWTLGGTYEQYF
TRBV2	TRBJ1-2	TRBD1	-	TGTGCCAGTAGTTGGGACAGCGACTATGGCTACACCTTC	CASSWDSDYGYTF
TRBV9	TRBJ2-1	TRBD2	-	TGTGCCAGCAGGCCTACTAGCGGGAGGGCCAATGAGCAGTTCTTC	CASRPTSGRANEQFF
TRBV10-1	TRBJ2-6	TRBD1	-	TGCGCCAGCAGTGTCCCGGGACAGGGGTACTCTGGGGCCAACGTCCTGACTTTC	CASSVPGQGYSGANVLTF
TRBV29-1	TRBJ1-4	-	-	TGCAGCGTCGGTGCAACTAATGAAAAACTGTTTTTT	CSVGATNEKLFF
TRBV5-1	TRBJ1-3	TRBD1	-	TGCGCCAGCAGCTTGGATAGACAGGGTGGGAGGAACACCATATATTTT	CASSLDRQGGRNTIYF
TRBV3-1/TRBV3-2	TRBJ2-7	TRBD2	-	TGTGCCAGCAGCCAAGGGACTAGCGGACCTTACGAGCAGTACTTC	CASSQGTSGPYEQYF
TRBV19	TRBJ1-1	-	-	TGTGCCAGTAGTATAGGTGACAGGCGCGGTAGGGAAGCTTTCTTT	CASSIGDRRGREAFF
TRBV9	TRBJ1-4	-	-	TGTGCCAGCAGCGTAACGCAGGGGCTTAATGAAAAACTGTTTTTT	CASSVTQGLNEKLFF
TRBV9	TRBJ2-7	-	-	TGTGCCAGCACCGACGGCGGGCCCGGGGAGCAGTACTTC	CASTDGGPGEQYF
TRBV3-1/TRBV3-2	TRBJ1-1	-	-	TGTGCCAGCAGCCCGGGGGAGTTGGAGAACACTGAAGCTTTCTTT	CASSPGELENTEAFF